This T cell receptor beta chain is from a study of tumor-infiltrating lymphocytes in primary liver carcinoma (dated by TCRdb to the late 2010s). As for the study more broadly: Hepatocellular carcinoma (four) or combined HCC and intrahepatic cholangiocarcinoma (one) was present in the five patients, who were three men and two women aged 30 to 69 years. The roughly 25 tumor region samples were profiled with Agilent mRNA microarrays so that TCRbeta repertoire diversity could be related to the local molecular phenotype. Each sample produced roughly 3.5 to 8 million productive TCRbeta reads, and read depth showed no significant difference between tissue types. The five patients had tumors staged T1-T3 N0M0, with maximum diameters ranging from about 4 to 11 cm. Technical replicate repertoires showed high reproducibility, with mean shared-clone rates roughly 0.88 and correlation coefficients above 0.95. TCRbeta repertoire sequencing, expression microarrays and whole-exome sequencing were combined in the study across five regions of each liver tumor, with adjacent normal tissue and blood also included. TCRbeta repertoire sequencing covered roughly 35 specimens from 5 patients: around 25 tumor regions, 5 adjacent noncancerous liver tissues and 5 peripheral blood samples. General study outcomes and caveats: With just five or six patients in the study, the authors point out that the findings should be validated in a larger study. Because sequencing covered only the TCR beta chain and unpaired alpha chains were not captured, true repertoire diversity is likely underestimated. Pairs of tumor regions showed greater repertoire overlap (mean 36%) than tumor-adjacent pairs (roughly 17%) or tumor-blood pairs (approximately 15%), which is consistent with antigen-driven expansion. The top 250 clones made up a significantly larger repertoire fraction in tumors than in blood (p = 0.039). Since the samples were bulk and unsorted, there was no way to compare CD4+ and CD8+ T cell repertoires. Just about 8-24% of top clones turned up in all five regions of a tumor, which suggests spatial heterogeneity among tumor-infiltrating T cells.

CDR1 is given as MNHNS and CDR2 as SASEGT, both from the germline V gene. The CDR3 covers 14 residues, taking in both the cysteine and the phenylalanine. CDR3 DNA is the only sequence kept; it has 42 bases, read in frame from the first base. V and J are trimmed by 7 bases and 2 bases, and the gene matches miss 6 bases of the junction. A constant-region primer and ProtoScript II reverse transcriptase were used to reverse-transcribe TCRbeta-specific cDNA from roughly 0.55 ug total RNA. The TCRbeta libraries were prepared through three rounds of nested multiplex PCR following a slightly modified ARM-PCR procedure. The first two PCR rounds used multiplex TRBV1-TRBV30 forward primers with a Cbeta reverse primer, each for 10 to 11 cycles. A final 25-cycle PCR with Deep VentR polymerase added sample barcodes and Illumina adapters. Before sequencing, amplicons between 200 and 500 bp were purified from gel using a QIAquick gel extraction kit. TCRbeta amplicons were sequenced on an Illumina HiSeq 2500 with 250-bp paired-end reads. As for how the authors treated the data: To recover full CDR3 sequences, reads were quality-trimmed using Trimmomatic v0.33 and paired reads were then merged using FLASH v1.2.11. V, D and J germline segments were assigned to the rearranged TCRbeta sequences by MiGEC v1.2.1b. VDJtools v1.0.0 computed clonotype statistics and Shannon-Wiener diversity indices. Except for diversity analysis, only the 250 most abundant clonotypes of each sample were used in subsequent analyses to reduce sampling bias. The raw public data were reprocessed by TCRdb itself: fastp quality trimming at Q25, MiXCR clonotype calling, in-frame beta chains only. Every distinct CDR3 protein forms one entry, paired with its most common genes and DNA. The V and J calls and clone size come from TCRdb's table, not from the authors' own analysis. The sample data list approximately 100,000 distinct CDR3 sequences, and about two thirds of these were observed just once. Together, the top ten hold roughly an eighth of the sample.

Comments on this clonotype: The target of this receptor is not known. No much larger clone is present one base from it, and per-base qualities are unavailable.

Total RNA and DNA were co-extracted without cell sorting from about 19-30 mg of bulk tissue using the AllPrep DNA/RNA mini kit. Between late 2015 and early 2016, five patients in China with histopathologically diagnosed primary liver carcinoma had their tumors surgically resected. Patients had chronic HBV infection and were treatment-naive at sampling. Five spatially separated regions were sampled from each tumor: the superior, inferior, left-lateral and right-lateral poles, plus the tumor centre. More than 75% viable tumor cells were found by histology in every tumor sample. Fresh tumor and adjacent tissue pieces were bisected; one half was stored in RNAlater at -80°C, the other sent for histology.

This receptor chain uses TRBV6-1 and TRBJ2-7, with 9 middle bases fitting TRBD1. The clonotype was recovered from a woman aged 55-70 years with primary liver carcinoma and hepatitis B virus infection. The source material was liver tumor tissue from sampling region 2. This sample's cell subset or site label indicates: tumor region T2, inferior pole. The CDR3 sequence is CASTWTGAPYEQYF. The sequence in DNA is TGTGCCAGCACGTGGACAGGGGCCCCCTACGAGCAGTACTTC.